These 19 T cell receptor beta chains originate from one sample sequenced in a study of cytomegalovirus exposure and HLA in healthy donors listed by TCRdb under 2017. Library preparation employed the immunoSEQ multiplex PCR assay. The multiplex PCR relied on a mix of 60 forward primers for TCR Vbeta segments and 13 reverse primers for TCR Jbeta segments. The source is immuneACCESS, and TCRdb retained only in-frame sequences with V and J called. Part of the clones is not carried over; for the studies checked, unresolved V genes explain less than half of this, and the remainder is unexplained. The sample profile shows tens of thousands of clones; around 80% of them were found once. In total, the top ten clones hold 2.7% of the sample. The sample taken for sequencing was PBMCs. The source is a man aged 25-40 years in good health and CMV-seronegative.

This rearrangement joins TRBV11-3 to TRBJ1-1; D is undetermined. The CDR3 spans 13 residues. V was shortened by 3 bases and J by 2 bases, with 7 bases between the two germline ends. CDR1 SGHNT and CDR2 YENEEA come from the germline V gene. For the CDR3, the DNA is TGTGCCAGCAGCTTCTCGCTAAACACTGAAGCTTTCTTT. It is translated as CASSFSLNTEAFF.

The table lists this clone with a few counts. CDR3 loop: CASGDRISYEQYF. The CDR3 DNA follows: TGTGCCAGCGGGGACAGGATTTCCTACGAGCAGTACTTC. The rearrangement joins TRBV6-5 to TRBJ2-7; 8 nucleotides align to TRBD1. Looked up from germline, CDR1 is MNHEY and CDR2 is SVGAGI. The trim removed 8 bases at V and 1 base at J, leaving 4 bases unmatched. The CDR3 runs 13 residues.

The V call is TRBV7-2, the J call TRBJ2-7; D might be TRBD1 (5 bases). The CDR3 totals 14 residues. Germline CDR1 is SGHTA and CDR2 is FQGNSA. V gave up 2 bases and J gave up 6 bases, with 14 bases separating them. The CDR3 DNA sequence: TGTGCCAGCAGCTTAAGGGTCTACGACAGCGAGCAGTACTTC. This gives the protein CASSLRVYDSEQYF. Using reference TRBV7-2 and TRBJ2-7 for the parts outside the CDR3, the full variable domain is GAGVSQSPSNKVTEKGKDVELRCDPISGHTALYWYRQSLGQGLEFLIYFQGNSAPDKSGLPSDRFSAERTGGSVSTLTIQRTQQEDSAVYLCASSLRVYDSEQYFGPGTRLTVT.

This sequence joins TRBV28 and TRBJ2-2; D uncertain. The germline gives CDR1 MDHEN, CDR2 SYDVKM. With 3 bases removed from V and 3 bases from J, the gap between germline ends came to 11 bases. The CDR3 extends over 15 amino acids. DNA for the CDR3: TGTGCCAGCAGTTTTGACCAACGGGACACCGGGGAGCTGTTTTTT. It is translated as CASSFDQRDTGELFF. Based on the CDR3 plus reference TRBV28 and TRBJ2-2, the full variable domain is DVKVTQSSRYLVKRTGEKVFLECVQDMDHENMFWYRQDPGLGLRLIYFSYDVKMKEKGDIPEGYSVSREKKERFSLILESASTNQTSMYLCASSFDQRDTGELFFGEGSRLTVL.

This clone has a handful of counts. The V call is TRBV28, the J call TRBJ1-1; D gene unclear. This CDR3 region has 13 residues. V lost 6 bases and J lost 7, with 15 bases in between. Germline V gene lookup returns CDR1 MDHEN and CDR2 SYDVKM. CDR3 sequence: CASSPGSGLEAFF. In DNA form, the CDR3 reads TGTGCCAGCAGCCCAGGTTCCGGTCTTGAAGCTTTCTTT.

The rearrangement uses TRBV15 and TRBJ1-1; 12 nucleotides line up with TRBD1. The CDR3 sequence is 17 residues long. CDR1 LNHNV and CDR2 YYDKDF come from the germline V gene (reference sequence). Trimming cost V 5 bases and J 10 bases; bases outside gene matches: 17. The chain's CDR3 is CATSSTSGTGGKFGAFF. The CDR3 bases are TGTGCCACCAGCTCAACCTCCGGGACAGGGGGCAAGTTTGGAGCTTTCTTT.

This chain connects TRBV5-1 to TRBJ2-1; D may be TRBD2 (6 bases). The length of the CDR3 is 17 residues. Trimming shortened V by 0 bases and J by 3 bases, and 16 bases separated the two germline ends. Germline CDR1 reads SGHRS; CDR2 reads YFSETQ. CDR3 sequence reads: CASSLATRPGIYNEQFF. In DNA, the CDR3 is TGCGCCAGCAGCTTGGCGACTAGACCAGGAATCTACAATGAGCAGTTCTTC. Combining the CDR3 with reference TRBV5-1 and TRBJ2-1 gives the whole variable domain KAGVTQTPRYLIKTRGQQVTLSCSPISGHRSVSWYQQTPGQGLQFLFEYFSETQRNKGNFPGRFSGRQFSNSRSEMNVSTLELGDSALYLCASSLATRPGIYNEQFFGPGTRLTVL.

This clone came up once. At one of its ends the junction is not consistent with the germline gene, which may arise from a read error. The genes are TRBV4-1 and TRBJ1-1; 8 bases map to TRBD1. The CDR3 length is 15 residues. Per germline, CDR1 MGHRA and CDR2 YSYEKL. In DNA, the CDR3 is TGCGCCAGCAGTCAAGGGACAGGCTCGAACACTGAAGCTTTCTTT. This encodes CASSQGTGSNTEAFF.

The rearrangement uses TRBV6-5 and TRBJ1-2, with TRBD1 as a possible D gene (5 bases). This CDR3 has 16 residues. Per germline, CDR1 MNHEY and CDR2 SVGAGI. V was cut by 1 base and J by 3 bases, with 15 bases left in between. CDR3: CASSYYGHTPDYGYTF. CDR3 in DNA: TGTGCCAGCAGTTACTATGGACACACTCCGGACTATGGCTACACCTTC.

The CDR3 coding sequence is TGTGCCAGCAGTTGGGGGGATCAGCCCCAGCATTTT. This encodes CASSWGDQPQHF. The chain recombines TRBV28 with TRBJ1-5, with TRBD1 as a possible D gene (5 bases). Trimming took off 4 bases at V and 5 bases at J, with 6 bases between the two ends. The CDR3 is made up of 12 amino acids. Germline CDR1 MDHEN, CDR2 SYDVKM. Combining the CDR3 with reference TRBV28 and TRBJ1-5 gives the whole variable domain DVKVTQSSRYLVKRTGEKVFLECVQDMDHENMFWYRQDPGLGLRLIYFSYDVKMKEKGDIPEGYSVSREKKERFSLILESASTNQTSMYLCASSWGDQPQHFGDGTRLSIL.

The V and J genes are TRBV6-1 and TRBJ1-1; 7 bases line up with TRBD1. This CDR3 comprises 14 residues. CDR1 is MNHNS, CDR2 SASEGT, per germline. V was clipped by 9 bases and J by 7 bases; unmatched bases: 14. The CDR3 DNA sequence: TGTGCCAGTCCATTTGCACAGGGGCAGGGTGAAGCTTTCTTT. This translates into CASPFAQGQGEAFF.

V is TRBV5-6 and J is TRBJ2-1, with 8 bases aligning to TRBD1. V gave up 5 bases and J gave up 5 bases; unmatched junction bases: 12. Germline V gene data show CDR1 as SGHDT and CDR2 as YYEEEE. The CDR3 is 16 amino acids. CDR3 sequence: CASRTVGQGSDNEQFF. Here the CDR3 DNA reads TGTGCCAGCAGGACTGTCGGACAGGGATCGGACAATGAGCAGTTCTTC.

The V call is TRBV27, the J call TRBJ2-7; 8 nucleotides match TRBD1. CDR3 size: 14 residues. Germline V gene lookup returns CDR1 MNHEY and CDR2 SMNVEV (reference sequence). V was pared by 5 bases and J by 3 bases, with 6 bases of the junction left unmatched. The CDR3 loop reads CASSLRQGSYEQYF. The CDR3 DNA reads TGTGCCAGCAGTCTCCGACAGGGGAGCTACGAGCAGTACTTC.

For this clone: In the same sample, other DNA sequences code for this CDR3. This chain joins TRBV9 and TRBJ1-3, with a tentative D call TRBD1 (6 bases). This CDR3 comprises 15 residues. Trimming removed 3 bases at V and 3 bases at J, with 13 bases between. CDR1 and CDR2 (germline): SGDLS, YYNGEE. In DNA form, the CDR3 reads TGTGCCAGCAGCGCCGGGACATTAGGTGGAAACACCATATATTTT. It encodes CASSAGTLGGNTIYF.

The genes are TRBV7-2 and TRBJ2-3; D might be TRBD2 (7 bases). CDR3 length: 12 residues. Germline CDR1 and CDR2: SGHTA and FQGNSA. Trimming took off 2 bases at V and 10 bases at J, with 10 bases between the two ends. The CDR3 sequence is CASSLYGGPQYF. CDR3 coding DNA: TGTGCCAGCAGCTTATACGGGGGGCCGCAGTATTTT.

This rearrangement joins TRBV27 to TRBJ2-7; D might be TRBD2 (7 bases). There are 16 residues in the CDR3. Looked up from germline, CDR1 is MNHEY and CDR2 is SMNVEV (reference sequence). V lost 2 bases and J lost 1, with 15 bases in between. In DNA, the CDR3 is TGTGCCAGCAGTTTAGAACGGGGGGCGCGTTCCTACGAGCAGTACTTC. It is translated as CASSLERGARSYEQYF.

V is TRBV5-4 and J is TRBJ1-2; TRBD1 aligns across 7 bases. The V gene's germline CDR1 is SGHNT and CDR2 YYREEE (reference sequence). The CDR3 loop spans 13 amino acids. J was trimmed by 8 bases and V by 6 bases; bases with no gene match: 10. The CDR3 spells CASTAGTARGYTF. The CDR3 bases are TGTGCCAGCACCGCTGGGACAGCTCGCGGCTACACCTTC.

This chain uses TRBV27 with TRBJ2-5, with 7 positions matching TRBD2. TRBJ2-7 matches the DNA end more closely, so the J call is doubtful. This CDR3 comprises 15 residues. The germline V gene has CDR1 MNHEY and CDR2 SMNVEV (reference sequence). CDR3 bases: TGTGCCGCCCGCTCCGGCGGGGGAAGTACCTACGAGCAGTACTTC. It is translated as CAARSGGGSTYEQYF.

This clone was seen a single time. J is TRBJ1-2 and V is TRBV7-9; D is unresolved. The V gene lost 5 bases and the J gene lost 8 bases, with 18 bases spanning the gap. The CDR3 has 14 residues. Germline assignment: CDR1 SEHNR and CDR2 FQNEAQ (reference sequence). This chain's CDR3 is CASSLSTPGRGYTF. Here the CDR3 DNA reads TGTGCCAGCAGCCTTTCCACGCCGGGTCGAGGCTACACCTTC.